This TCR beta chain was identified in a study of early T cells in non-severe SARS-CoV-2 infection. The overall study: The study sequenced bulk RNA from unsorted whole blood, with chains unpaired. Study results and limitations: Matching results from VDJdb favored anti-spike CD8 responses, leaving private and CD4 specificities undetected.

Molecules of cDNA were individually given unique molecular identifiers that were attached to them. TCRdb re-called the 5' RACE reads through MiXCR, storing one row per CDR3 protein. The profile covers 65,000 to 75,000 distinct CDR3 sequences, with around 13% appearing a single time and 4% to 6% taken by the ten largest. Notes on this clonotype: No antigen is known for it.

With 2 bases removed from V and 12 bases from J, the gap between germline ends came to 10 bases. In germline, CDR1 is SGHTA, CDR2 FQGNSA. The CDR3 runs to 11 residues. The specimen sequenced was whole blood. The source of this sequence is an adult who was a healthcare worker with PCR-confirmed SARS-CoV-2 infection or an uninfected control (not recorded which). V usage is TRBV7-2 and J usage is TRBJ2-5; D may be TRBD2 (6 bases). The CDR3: CASSLTSSKYF. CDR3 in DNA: TGTGCCAGCAGCTTAACTAGCTCGAAGTACTTC.